These 25 T cell receptor beta chains were all obtained from the same sample, sequenced in a study of CD8+CD57+ T cells in acquired aplastic anemia. The TCR beta profiling, which covered VDJ combination and CDR3 sequence, was carried out using genomic DNA as the template. TCRdb reprocessed the reads with MiXCR, giving one entry per CDR3 protein. The data contain approximately 190,000 distinct CDR3 sequences, less than 65% of them singletons. Sequenced: sorted CD4+, CD8+, or CD8+CD57+ T cells (not recorded which) from PBMCs. These receptors were collected from a human donor with severe aplastic anemia or a healthy control (not recorded which).

This chain links TRBV7-3 with TRBJ1-1, with D possibly being TRBD1 (6 bases). Trimming took 5 bases from V and 5 from J, leaving 15 bases between them. Looked up from germline, CDR1 is SGHTA and CDR2 is FQGTGA. This CDR3 spans 14 amino acids. The CDR3: CASSVGGGPTEAFF. CDR3 coding DNA: TGTGCCAGCAGCGTTGGGGGGGGGCCGACTGAAGCTTTCTTT. The complete variable domain, with remaining parts taken from reference TRBV7-3 and TRBJ1-1, reads GAGVSQTPSNKVTEKGKYVELRCDPISGHTALYWYRQSLGQGPEFLIYFQGTGAADDSGLPNDRFFAVRPEGSVSTLKIQRTERGDSAVYLCASSVGGGPTEAFFGQGTRLTVV.

CDR3 coding DNA: TGTGCCAGCAGCTTATGGGGTAGCGGGGGAGGTCGAGAGACCCAGTACTTC. Its translation is CASSLWGSGGGRETQYF. The chain uses TRBV7-8 and TRBJ2-5; 9 bases are a match to TRBD2. The ends lost 2 bases at V and 4 bases at J; junction bases unmatched: 11. The CDR3 has 17 amino acids. In germline, CDR1 is SGHVS, CDR2 FQNEAQ. Supplemented by reference TRBV7-8 and TRBJ2-5, the full variable domain reads GAGVSQSPRYKVAKRGQDVALRCDPISGHVSLFWYQQALGQGPEFLTYFQNEAQLDKSGLPSDRFFAERPEGSVSTLKIQRTQQEDSAVYLCASSLWGSGGGRETQYFGPGTRLLVL.

The J gene is TRBJ1-3, the V gene TRBV7-3, with TRBD1 as a possible D gene (5 bases). V was cut by 5 bases and J by 3 bases, with 11 bases left in between. The V gene's germline CDR1 is SGHTA and CDR2 FQGTGA. This CDR3 region has 14 residues. CDR3 in amino acids: CASSLDRLGNTIYF. For the CDR3, the DNA is TGTGCCAGCAGCCTCGACAGACTTGGAAACACCATATATTTT.

The rearrangement joins TRBV6-2 or TRBV6-3 to TRBJ2-7; D might be TRBD2 (5 bases). Trimming took 2 bases from V and 1 from J, leaving 12 bases between them. The CDR3 has 15 residues. The germline gives CDR1 MNHEY, CDR2 SVGEGT. The CDR3 DNA reads TGTGCCAGCAGTTACAGCGGTGGTGGGTCCTACGAGCAGTACTTC. Encoded protein: CASSYSGGGSYEQYF.

The chain links TRBV6-5 to TRBJ2-3, with TRBD2 as a possible D gene (7 bases). V was trimmed by 7 bases and J by 6 bases, leaving 20 bases between them. Germline-derived CDR1 and CDR2 are MNHEY and SVGAGI. The CDR3 length is 15 residues. For the CDR3, the DNA is TGTGCCAGCAAACCCTCGGGCGGGGGCAGGGATACGCAGTATTTT. Translated, it gives CASKPSGGGRDTQYF.

The chain is built from TRBV5-1 and TRBJ2-7; D assignment may be TRBD1 or TRBD2 (5 bases each). There are 12 residues in the CDR3. V was shortened by 7 bases and J by 5 bases, with 13 bases between the two germline ends. Germline CDR1 and CDR2: SGHRS and YFSETQ. The CDR3 DNA follows: TGCGCCAGCTCACTGGGACCTGACGAGCAGTACTTC. It translates to CASSLGPDEQYF.

J is TRBJ2-7 and V is TRBV5-1, with no clear D. Trimming removed 1 base from V and 5 bases from J, with 10 bases in between. The length of the CDR3 is 13 residues. Per the germline V gene, CDR1 is SGHRS and CDR2 is YFSETQ. The CDR3 coding sequence is TGCGCCAGCAGCTTGTCCAAAGTCAACGAGCAGTACTTC. This codes for CASSLSKVNEQYF.

The chain uses TRBV2 and TRBJ2-2; 8 nucleotides line up with TRBD2. Germline trimming cut 4 bases from V and 0 bases from J; bases unmatched to any gene: 7. The CDR3 sequence is 17 residues long. CDR1 and CDR2 from the germline V gene are SNHLY and FYNNEI. The CDR3 DNA reads as TGTGCCAGCAGTGTTCTAGCCGGGAGGGCGAACACCGGGGAGCTGTTTTTT. Encoded protein: CASSVLAGRANTGELFF.

This clonotype came up once. One end of the junction is discordant with germline, which a read error may explain. This chain links TRBV7-3 with TRBJ2-1; 9 bases align to TRBD2. CDR3 size: 15 residues. Germline-derived CDR1 and CDR2 are SGHTA and FQGTGA. The CDR3 DNA sequence: TGCGCCAGCAGCTTGGTAACTAGCGGGTACAATGAGCAGTTCTTC. This sequence encodes CASSLVTSGYNEQFF.

This rearrangement joins TRBV10-3 to TRBJ1-5, with D possibly being TRBD1 (6 bases). The V end was cut by 1 base, the J end by 4 bases, with 8 bases between. Germline V gives CDR1 ENHRY, CDR2 SYGVKD. CDR3 length equals 14 residues. This CDR3 reads CAISELQGNQPQHF. The CDR3 DNA is TGTGCCATCAGTGAGTTACAGGGTAATCAGCCCCAGCATTTT.

This chain joins TRBV9 and TRBJ2-1; D is unresolved. Germline V gene data show CDR1 as SGDLS and CDR2 as YYNGEE. There are 13 residues in the CDR3. Trimming cost V 0 bases and J 4 bases, with 5 bases left between them. In DNA, the CDR3 is TGTGCCAGCAGCGTAGAATTATACAATGAGCAGTTCTTC. It translates to CASSVELYNEQFF.

The chain recombines TRBV7-8 with TRBJ2-5; 13 bases agree with TRBD2. V shed 1 base and J 5 bases; nucleotides not matched to a gene: 1. The germline gives CDR1 SGHVS, CDR2 FQNEAQ. This CDR3 has 15 amino acids. As DNA, the CDR3 is TGTGCCAGCAGCTTAGGGACTAGCGGGAGCGAGACCCAGTACTTC. This codes for CASSLGTSGSETQYF.

The V call is TRBV7-9, the J call TRBJ2-5; D not certain. Germline CDR1 and CDR2: SEHNR and FQNEAQ (reference sequence). Trimming cost V 5 bases and J 5 bases, with 12 bases left between them. The CDR3 is 13 residues long. DNA of the CDR3: TGTGCCAGCAGCCCAGACCCCCTGGAGACCCAGTACTTC. Its protein is CASSPDPLETQYF.

This clonotype has at least ten counts. The genes are TRBV5-6 and TRBJ1-6; D is ambiguous. This CDR3 has 13 amino acids. V lost 10 bases, J lost 14 bases, and 22 bases lay in between. Germline V gene lookup returns CDR1 SGHDT and CDR2 YYEEEE. DNA for the CDR3: TGTGCCCGCTGGGAGGCTGGGTACAAGGCCCTCCACTTT. It yields the protein CARWEAGYKALHF.

A remark on this clonotype: One junction end disagrees with the germline gene, perhaps due to a read error. V is TRBV10-3 and J is TRBJ1-2, with unresolved D. The CDR3 runs to 12 residues. CDR1 ENHRY and CDR2 SYGVKD come from the germline V gene. CDR3 sequence (DNA): TGTGCCATCAGTGAGTCGACTGCGGCGTTGGCCTTC. Amino acid sequence: CAISESTAALAF.

This clonotype appeared many times. The chain couples TRBV5-4 to TRBJ1-1, with D perhaps matching TRBD1 (5 bases). The CDR3 covers 15 residues. With 4 bases removed from V and 8 bases from J, the gap between germline ends came to 21 bases. Germline assignment: CDR1 SGHNT and CDR2 YYREEE (reference sequence). The CDR3 loop reads CASSHQISGTEEAFF. CDR3 DNA: TGTGCCAGCAGCCATCAAATTTCTGGGACGGAAGAAGCTTTCTTT.

The chain employs TRBV20-1 and TRBJ1-2; unclear D gene. Germline V gene sequence: CDR1 DFQATT, CDR2 SNEGSKA (reference sequence). V lost 0 bases and J lost 2, with 1 base in between. This CDR3 has 11 amino acids. The CDR3 sequence: CSARDNYGYTF. Here the CDR3 DNA reads TGCAGTGCTAGAGACAACTATGGCTACACCTTC.

This clonotype was found many times. This chain connects TRBV2 to TRBJ2-7; no firm D call. The germline CDR1 and CDR2 sequences are SNHLY and FYNNEI. V was trimmed by 6 bases and J by 3 bases, leaving 15 bases between them. This CDR3 has 14 amino acids. The CDR3 coding sequence is TGTGCCAGCAGAAATCCGGCGACCAACTACGAGCAGTACTTC. It specifies CASRNPATNYEQYF. The full variable domain, completed using reference TRBV2 and TRBJ2-7, is EPEVTQTPSHQVTQMGQEVILRCVPISNHLYFYWYRQILGQKVEFLVSFYNNEISEKSEIFDDQFSVERPDGSNFTLKIRSTKLEDSAMYFCASRNPATNYEQYFGPGTRLTVT.

This clonotype was seen ten or more times. This sequence joins TRBV5-1 and TRBJ1-2; 8 positions match TRBD1. The CDR3 spans 15 residues. Germline CDR1 reads SGHRS; CDR2 reads YFSETQ. Unmatched junction bases numbered 11, after V lost 2 bases and J lost 8 bases. The CDR3 DNA sequence: TGCGCCAGCAGCTTCGCTAGACAGGGGACGGAAGGCTACACCTTC. Amino acid sequence: CASSFARQGTEGYTF.

This chain joins TRBV10-3 and TRBJ1-5, with 8 bases aligning to TRBD1. This CDR3 has 14 residues. Germline trimming cut 10 bases from V and 7 bases from J; bases unmatched to any gene: 12. Germline V CDR1 and CDR2: ENHRY, SYGVKD. CDR3 amino acids: CATTTGESRQPQHF. CDR3 nucleotide sequence: TGTGCCACCACGACAGGGGAGTCTAGGCAGCCCCAGCATTTT.

The rearrangement joins TRBV19 to TRBJ2-1; 9 bases are a match to TRBD2. The germline CDR1 and CDR2 sequences are LNHDA and SQIVND (reference sequence). The CDR3 contains 16 residues. V gave up 9 bases and J gave up 1 base; unmatched junction bases: 10. CDR3 nucleotide sequence: TGTGCCAGCAGTTCTCCGGGACTAGCATCCTACAATGAGCAGTTCTTC. Translated: CASSSPGLASYNEQFF.

J is TRBJ2-6 and V is TRBV7-6; no definite D call. The germline V and J ends were trimmed by 2 bases and 3 bases, with 8 bases remaining between them. This CDR3 has 15 amino acids. Germline V gene data show CDR1 as SGHVS and CDR2 as FNYEAQ. CDR3 sequence: CASSLLIGGANVLTF. In DNA, the CDR3 is TGTGCCAGCAGCTTATTAATCGGTGGGGCCAACGTCCTGACTTTC. The full variable domain, completed using reference TRBV7-6 and TRBJ2-6, is GAGVSQSPRYKVTKRGQDVALRCDPISGHVSLYWYRQALGQGPEFLTYFNYEAQQDKSGLPNDRFSAERPEGSISTLTIQRTEQRDSAMYRCASSLLIGGANVLTFGAGSRLTVL.

This clonotype was counted ten times or more. The CDR3 DNA sequence: TGTGCCAGCAGCACAGGCCGACAGGGTTCGACAGACTATGGCTACACCTTC. It specifies CASSTGRQGSTDYGYTF. The chain links TRBV7-9 to TRBJ1-2; 7 bases fit TRBD1. The CDR3 totals 17 residues. Germline CDR1 is SEHNR and CDR2 is FQNEAQ (reference sequence). The junction had 15 bases not matched to a gene; V was cut back by 5 bases and J by 3 bases.

This sequence joins TRBV20-1 and TRBJ2-1; D remains unclear. The CDR3 extends over 13 amino acids. Deletions cut 4 bases from V and 4 bases from J, with 11 bases between. Per germline, CDR1 DFQATT and CDR2 SNEGSKA (reference sequence). The DNA of the CDR3 is TGCAGTGCTATCCGGCCAGTTTACAATGAGCAGTTCTTC. Translation: CSAIRPVYNEQFF.

The chain couples TRBV7-9 to TRBJ1-6, with a weak D call TRBD1 (6 bases). The V gene lost 0 bases and the J gene lost 6 bases, with 9 bases spanning the gap. The CDR3 runs to 15 residues. CDR1 and CDR2 from the germline V gene are SEHNR and FQNEAQ (reference sequence). The CDR3 protein is CASSLAAGANSPLHF. The CDR3 region has the DNA TGTGCCAGCAGCTTAGCGGCAGGGGCTAATTCACCCCTCCACTTT.